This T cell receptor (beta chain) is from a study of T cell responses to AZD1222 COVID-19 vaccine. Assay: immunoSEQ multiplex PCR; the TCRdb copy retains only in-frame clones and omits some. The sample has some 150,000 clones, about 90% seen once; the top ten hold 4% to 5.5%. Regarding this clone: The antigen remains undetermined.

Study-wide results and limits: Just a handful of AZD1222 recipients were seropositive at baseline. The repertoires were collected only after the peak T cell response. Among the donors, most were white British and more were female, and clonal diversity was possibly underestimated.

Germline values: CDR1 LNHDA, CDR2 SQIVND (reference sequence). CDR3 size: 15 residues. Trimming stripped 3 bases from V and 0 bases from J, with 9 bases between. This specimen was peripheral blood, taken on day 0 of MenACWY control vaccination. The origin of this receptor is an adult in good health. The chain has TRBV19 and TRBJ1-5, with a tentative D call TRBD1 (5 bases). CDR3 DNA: TGTGCCAGTAGTATGGACAAGTATAGCAATCAGCCCCAGCATTTT. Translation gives CASSMDKYSNQPQHF.